The sequence of this T cell receptor (beta chain) was determined in a study of response to subunit inactivated influenza vaccine. The V end was cut by 5 bases, the J end by 1 base, with 17 bases between. This CDR3 is 16 amino acids long. Germline V gene lookup returns CDR1 MDHEN and CDR2 SYDVKM. This clonotype has a handful of counts. TCRdb redid the calling of the RT-PCR reads with MiXCR, one entry per CDR3 protein. The repertoire consists of approximately 570,000 distinct CDR3 sequences, with less than 8% occurring once and the leading ten covering 10% to 15%. The V gene is TRBV28, the J gene TRBJ2-5; a possible D gene is TRBD1 (5 bases). The sample consisted of PBMCs from blood, taken about 23 months after vaccination. The TCR was taken from a man between 50 and 75 years old who received an inactivated influenza vaccine. CDR3 in DNA: TGTGCCAGCAGTAGCCCGAGACAGCCTCTCCAAGAGACCCAGTACTTC. This gives the protein CASSSPRQPLQETQYF.